One and the same sample provided the 5 T cell receptor beta chains below, sequenced in a study of T cell changes during pregnancy in multiple sclerosis. Using immunoSEQ multiplex PCR, the repertoire was profiled, and TCRdb retains in-frame clones only, with some absent. This table holds more than 30,000 clones, 75% to 95% found once. Material: CD4+ T cells from peripheral blood mononuclear cells, obtained in the third trimester of pregnancy. These receptors all stem from a female donor in good health, enrolled as a control in a pregnancy study.

This rearrangement joins TRBV6-4 to TRBJ2-3, with TRBD2 identical over 7 bases. The V gene's germline CDR1 is MRHNA and CDR2 SNTAGT. Germline trimming cut 2 bases from V and 5 bases from J; bases unmatched to any gene: 7. The CDR3 is 15 residues long. The CDR3 DNA follows: TGTGCCAGCAGTGACGGCGGGAGATATCAAGATACGCAGTATTTT. Translated: CASSDGGRYQDTQYF.

This clone showed up just once. The V and J genes are TRBV6-5 and TRBJ2-1, with 11 nucleotides matching TRBD1. Germline loops: CDR1 MNHEY, CDR2 SVGAGI. J lost 7 bases, V lost 6 bases, and 8 bases had no gene match. The CDR3 is made up of 15 amino acids. In nucleotides, the CDR3 is TGTGCCAGCAGGTTCGGACAGGGGGCGGAGAATGAGCAGTTCTTC. This gives the protein CASRFGQGAENEQFF.

In DNA form, the CDR3 reads TGTGCCAGCAGCGAGGGACAGCACTACAATGAGCAGTTCTTC. This gives the protein CASSEGQHYNEQFF. The V gene is TRBV9, the J gene TRBJ2-1, with 7 bases aligning to TRBD1. Germline V gene sequence: CDR1 SGDLS, CDR2 YYNGEE. V was pared by 3 bases and J by 3 bases, with 3 bases of the junction left unmatched. The CDR3 sequence is 14 residues long.

This chain joins TRBV10-3 and TRBJ1-1; a possible D gene is TRBD1 (6 bases). Per the germline V gene, CDR1 is ENHRY and CDR2 is SYGVKD. Trimming took off 5 bases at V and 1 base at J, with 8 bases between the two ends. There are 13 residues in the CDR3. The CDR3 here is CAISKTGNTEAFF. The DNA for the CDR3 is TGTGCCATCAGTAAGACAGGGAACACTGAAGCTTTCTTT.

The chain recombines TRBV5-4 with TRBJ2-7, with D tentatively TRBD2 (5 bases). Germline CDR1 is SGHNT and CDR2 is YYREEE (reference sequence). This CDR3 has 14 residues. V dropped 4 bases and J dropped 3 bases, with 14 bases sitting between them. CDR3 loop: CASSPVGSLYEQYF. The CDR3 DNA sequence: TGTGCCAGCAGCCCCGTTGGGAGTCTCTACGAGCAGTACTTC.